This is a list of T cell receptor beta chains from one sample in a study of glioma-infiltrating T cells after dendritic cell vaccination. Here immunoSEQ multiplex PCR was the method, and the copy in TCRdb shows in-frame clones only, minus some. The sample includes about 65,000 clones, about 89% of them seen just once. The sample was blood, taken after dendritic cell vaccination. The receptors were sampled from a human donor with glioblastoma. Each CDR3 is given with its conserved first and last residue.

J gene: TRBJ1-5; V gene: TRBV12-5; CDR3 protein: CASVPGGQGEYQPQHF
J gene: TRBJ1-2; V gene: TRBV4-2; CDR3 protein: CASSQRTGDYNYGYTF
J gene: TRBJ1-4; V gene: TRBV19; CDR3 protein: CASSIVARQNEKLFF
J gene: TRBJ1-3; V gene: TRBV30; CDR3 protein: CAWSWVSTAGNTIYF
J gene: TRBJ1-5; V gene: TRBV25-1; CDR3 protein: CASSPRGGHQPQHF
J gene: TRBJ1-2; V gene: TRBV27; CDR3 protein: CASSQELGTLNYGYTF
J gene: TRBJ1-1; V gene: TRBV6-1; CDR3 protein: CASRVSGTVNTEAFF
J gene: TRBJ1-2; V gene: TRBV5-8; CDR3 protein: CASSLKLTVGDYGYTF
J gene: TRBJ1-5; V gene: TRBV9; CDR3 protein: CASSTGQGGNQPQHF
J gene: TRBJ1-1; V gene: TRBV7-9; CDR3 protein: CASSDRGTEAFF
J gene: TRBJ1-1; V gene: TRBV4-2; CDR3 protein: CASSQEGVITEAFF
J gene: TRBJ2-1; V gene: TRBV19; CDR3 protein: CASSGGSTVNEQFF
J gene: TRBJ2-1; V gene: TRBV6-1; CDR3 protein: CASNRGSYNEQFF
J gene: TRBJ1-5; V gene: TRBV5-1; CDR3 protein: CASSYDGTGVQPQHF
J gene: TRBJ2-3; V gene: TRBV2; CDR3 protein: CASSAGSFTDTQYF
J gene: TRBJ2-7; V gene: TRBV5-1; CDR3 protein: CASSLELASGRTQGIYEQYF
J gene: TRBJ1-1; V gene: TRBV9; CDR3 protein: CASSPRDTEAFF
J gene: TRBJ1-4; V gene: TRBV5-6; CDR3 protein: CASSSMTGLGEKLFF